These 18 T cell receptor beta chains were all obtained from the same sample, sequenced in a study of beta chain features in type 1 diabetes. Study observations and caveats: When Type 1 diabetes patients were examined, their TCRB CDR3s proved moderately but significantly shorter in all four CD4+ subsets.

These receptors have no known antigen. Expressed TCRB transcripts were sequenced because the isolated RNA had all been reverse transcribed beforehand. Profiled with immunoSEQ multiplex PCR; TCRdb holds only in-frame clones, not every one. Here the sample spans 550,000 to 850,000 clones, around 15% being singletons. The specimen sequenced was naive CD4+ T cells from blood. These receptors all stem from a young man with type 1 diabetes.

This clone occurred a few times. The chain recombines TRBV30 with TRBJ2-7, with D maybe TRBD2 (5 bases). Trimming pared 0 bases from V and 4 bases from J, leaving 7 bases between. Germline V CDR1 and CDR2: GTSNPN, SVGIG (reference sequence). The CDR3 has 12 residues. The CDR3 region is CAWSVAAYEQYF. As DNA, the CDR3 is TGTGCCTGGAGTGTAGCGGCGTACGAGCAGTACTTC.

This clone occurred a few times. The J gene is TRBJ2-5, the V gene TRBV7-6; possibly TRBD1 for D (5 bases). The CDR3 length is 12 residues. The germline CDR1 and CDR2 sequences are SGHVS and FNYEAQ. The V and J ends lost 5 bases and 7 bases respectively, with 11 bases between them. CDR3 region: CASSRVQGTQYF. The CDR3 nucleotides read TGTGCCAGCAGCCGGGTCCAGGGGACCCAGTACTTC.

This clone was seen more than once but under ten times. This chain connects TRBV29-1 to TRBJ2-5; 7 bases fit TRBD1. CDR1 and CDR2 (germline): SQVTM, ANQGSEA. The CDR3 is 14 residues long. The V and J ends lost 7 bases and 1 base, in that order; junction bases with no gene match: 9. CDR3 loop: CSAPRQGAQETQYF. CDR3 DNA sequence: TGCAGCGCCCCGAGACAGGGCGCCCAAGAGACCCAGTACTTC. The complete variable domain, with remaining parts taken from reference TRBV29-1 and TRBJ2-5, reads SAVISQKPSRDICQRGTSLTIQCQVDSQVTMMFWYRQQPGQSLTLIATANQGSEATYESGFVIDKFPISRPNLTFSTLTVSNMSPEDSSIYLCSAPRQGAQETQYFGPGTRLLVL.

The sample holds a few counts of this clone. The CDR3 loop is CASSRGVSYNEQFF. Here the CDR3 DNA reads TGTGCCAGCAGCCGCGGGGTCTCCTACAATGAGCAGTTCTTC. J is TRBJ2-1 and V is TRBV14, with D possibly being TRBD2 (6 bases). The germline gives CDR1 SGHDN, CDR2 FVKESK. The CDR3 has 14 residues. Trimming left V 4 bases short and J 0 bases short, with 7 bases between.

The rearrangement uses TRBV30 and TRBJ2-7, with TRBD2 as a possible D gene (7 bases). CDR1 and CDR2 from the germline V gene are GTSNPN and SVGIG (reference sequence). V lost 2 bases to trimming and J lost 5 bases, with 13 bases between them. This CDR3 is 13 amino acids long. CDR3 in DNA: TGTGCCTGGAGTAGGGGGGGCTATAACGAGCAGTACTTC. As protein: CAWSRGGYNEQYF.

This chain connects TRBV11-3 to TRBJ2-4; D is uncertain. The germline V and J ends were trimmed by 2 bases and 8 bases, with 7 bases remaining between them. CDR1 and CDR2 (germline): SGHNT, YENEEA. The CDR3 runs 12 residues. CDR3 sequence reads: CASSLRNHIQYF. CDR3 bases: TGTGCCAGCAGCTTACGGAACCACATTCAGTACTTC.

The chain couples TRBV2 to TRBJ2-1; 12 bases are shared with TRBD2. Per the germline V gene, CDR1 is SNHLY and CDR2 is FYNNEI. With V trimmed by 7 bases and J by 12 bases, 10 bases remained unmatched. The CDR3 spans 14 residues. The DNA for the CDR3 is TGTGCCAGCACCCGACTAGCGGGGGCCCTTGGGCAGTTCTTC. The encoded protein is CASTRLAGALGQFF.

This clone was seen a few times. The sample holds other DNA sequences that translate to the same CDR3. The rearrangement links TRBV30 to TRBJ1-5, with D possibly matching TRBD1 (6 bases). There are 13 residues in the CDR3. Trimming pared 1 base from V and 5 bases from J, leaving 9 bases between. The germline CDR1 and CDR2 sequences are GTSNPN and SVGIG (reference sequence). In DNA, the CDR3 is TGTGCCTGGAGTGAACAGGGTGATCAGCCCCAGCATTTT. This encodes CAWSEQGDQPQHF.

This clone was found a few times. The chain recombines TRBV2 with TRBJ1-4, with 7 bases fitting TRBD1. CDR3 size: 15 residues. V was clipped by 5 bases and J by 7 bases; unmatched bases: 10. The germline CDR1 and CDR2 sequences are SNHLY and FYNNEI. CDR3 nucleotides: TGTGCCAGCAGTCAGGACAGGCCATTGGGTGAAAAACTGTTTTTT. It specifies CASSQDRPLGEKLFF.

The CDR3 DNA reads TGTGCCAGCAGTTCGACAGGCGGCACTGAAGCTTTCTTT. This sequence encodes CASSSTGGTEAFF. The rearrangement links TRBV2 to TRBJ1-1; a weak D match, TRBD1 (6 bases). This CDR3 region has 13 residues. Per the germline V gene, CDR1 is SNHLY and CDR2 is FYNNEI. Trimming shortened V by 5 bases and J by 4 bases, and 11 bases separated the two germline ends.

This clone was recorded a few times. The V call is TRBV7-9, the J call TRBJ1-1; TRBD1 matches at 7 bases. The germline V gene has CDR1 SEHNR and CDR2 FQNEAQ (reference sequence). The CDR3 sequence is 14 residues long. V lost 5 bases and J lost 2; bases outside the gene matches: 5. For the CDR3, the DNA is TGTGCCAGCAGCCCCGGGACAGACAACACTGAAGCTTTCTTT. This gives the protein CASSPGTDNTEAFF.

This clone was found a few times. This CDR3 is also generated by other DNA sequences in the sample. V gene TRBV29-1 combines with J gene TRBJ2-5; D uncertain. The CDR3 totals 10 residues. Trimming cost V 6 bases and J 5 bases, with 7 bases left between them. CDR1 and CDR2 from the germline V gene are SQVTM and ANQGSEA. CDR3 residues: CSVRQETQYF. Here the CDR3 DNA reads TGCAGCGTCAGGCAGGAGACCCAGTACTTC.

For this clone: The same CDR3 also results from other DNA sequences found in this sample. The chain uses TRBV7-9 and TRBJ2-5; TRBD1 might be the D (5 bases). The germline V gene has CDR1 SEHNR and CDR2 FQNEAQ (reference sequence). This CDR3 has 14 residues. Trimming shortened V by 2 bases and J by 2 bases, and 9 bases separated the two germline ends. The CDR3 loop is CASSLRTLQETQYF. CDR3 in DNA: TGTGCCAGCAGCTTACGGACACTTCAAGAGACCCAGTACTTC.

This clone came up a few times. The V call is TRBV30, the J call TRBJ1-1; D gene ambiguous. This CDR3 region has 14 residues. The germline gives CDR1 GTSNPN, CDR2 SVGIG (reference sequence). Between the trimmed V and J ends, which lost 1 base and 1 base, there was a span of 10 bases. The CDR3: CAWSDSPTNTEAFF. In nucleotides, the CDR3 is TGTGCCTGGAGTGATTCCCCGACGAACACTGAAGCTTTCTTT.

Only a few counts were recorded for this clone. The J gene is TRBJ1-2, the V gene TRBV6-4, with D maybe TRBD1 (6 bases). Germline values: CDR1 MRHNA, CDR2 SNTAGT. The CDR3 has 13 residues. Trimming cost V 6 bases and J 7 bases, with 15 bases left between them. CDR3 protein: CASSPARGGGYTF. CDR3 DNA: TGTGCCAGCAGCCCTGCGAGGGGGGGTGGCTACACCTTC.

The V and J genes are TRBV7-9 and TRBJ1-2; TRBD1 agrees at 7 bases. Germline V gene sequence: CDR1 SEHNR, CDR2 FQNEAQ (reference sequence). The CDR3 has 14 residues. Germline trimming cut 2 bases from V and 5 bases from J; bases unmatched to any gene: 5. The CDR3 DNA follows: TGTGCCAGCAGCTTACCGGGACAGTATTATGGCTACACCTTC. This gives the protein CASSLPGQYYGYTF. The complete variable domain, with remaining parts taken from reference TRBV7-9 and TRBJ1-2, reads DTGVSQNPRHKITKRGQNVTFRCDPISEHNRLYWYRQTLGQGPEFLTYFQNEAQLEKSRLLSDRFSAERPKGSFSTLEIQRTEQGDSAMYLCASSLPGQYYGYTFGSGTRLTVV.

The chain couples TRBV30 to TRBJ1-4; TRBD1 might be the D (6 bases). Germline values: CDR1 GTSNPN, CDR2 SVGIG (reference sequence). V was shortened by 0 bases and J by 8 bases, with 22 bases between the two germline ends. CDR3 size: 17 residues. CDR3 DNA: TGTGCCTGGAGTGTACCTATTGGGGAGCCCAGGGGCGAAAAACTGTTTTTT. It specifies CAWSVPIGEPRGEKLFF.

This chain uses TRBV7-2 with TRBJ2-1; unclear D gene. Germline CDR1 SGHTA, CDR2 FQGNSA. The CDR3 covers 15 residues. Trimming left V 1 base short and J 3 bases short, with 10 bases between. The CDR3 DNA is TGTGCCAGCAGCTTAGGAGGCCTCCACTACAATGAGCAGTTCTTC. It codes for CASSLGGLHYNEQFF. Full variable domain (remainder filled in from reference TRBV7-2 and TRBJ2-1): GAGVSQSPSNKVTEKGKDVELRCDPISGHTALYWYRQSLGQGLEFLIYFQGNSAPDKSGLPSDRFSAERTGGSVSTLTIQRTQQEDSAVYLCASSLGGLHYNEQFFGPGTRLTVL.